The following is a TCR beta chain sequence with its context. The antigen is unknown. The V end lost 5 bases, the J end lost 8 bases, and 18 bases lay between the germline ends. This CDR3 is built from 15 residues. Germline CDR1 is MDHEN and CDR2 is SYDVKM. CD45RO-negative, CCR7-positively selected cells formed the naive CD8 fraction, excluding terminally differentiated effector memory CD45RA+ cells. Sequencing used immunoSEQ multiplex PCR; TCRdb keeps in-frame clones, though not all of them. The data contain roughly 2.1 million clones, about 92% of them seen just once; the ten biggest clones take up under 2%. The sample is drawn from a study of shared clonotypes between healthy human individuals. Study at large: Per donor, three plates held CD4 naive cells, three held CD4 memory, two held CD8 naive and one held CD8 memory. Study-wide results and caveats: Clonotypes that were shared across a handful of donors made up roughly 5% of naive CD4 clonotypes. Generation of non-shared clonotypes was less probable than generation of clonotypes shared by all four donors. There were few donors, and this limited the genetic and exposure-history diversity represented.

The V gene is TRBV28, the J gene TRBJ1-4, with TRBD1 as a possible D gene (6 bases). The receptor comes from a man younger than 35 in good health. Some clones in this sample may be carry-over from other donors' samples. The sample taken for sequencing was naive CD8+ T cells from PBMCs. CDR3 bases: TGTGCCAGCAGTCTTCTCAGACAGGAACAAGAAAAACTGTTTTTT. Residues: CASSLLRQEQEKLFF.